This T cell receptor beta chain was found in a study of blood T cell repertoires in COVID-19. This table comes from immunoSEQ multiplex PCR, and its TCRdb copy is limited to in-frame clones, with some not included. The table has about 180,000 clones, about 80% seen once; the top ten hold approximately 7%. This CDR3 region has 14 residues. Trimming took 2 bases from V and 9 from J, leaving 11 bases between them. Germline V lookup: CDR1 SNHLY, CDR2 FYNNEI. V usage is TRBV2 and J usage is TRBJ1-6, with D possibly matching TRBD1 (5 bases). Specimen: peripheral blood. The sequence was collected from a human donor in a cohort sampled during active COVID-19. Here the CDR3 reads CASSERGRGSPLHF. The CDR3 DNA reads as TGTGCCAGCAGTGAAAGGGGTAGGGGTTCACCCCTCCACTTT.